The 4 T cell receptor beta chains presented below share a single source sample, sequenced in a study of cytotoxic CD8 clonotypes in ibrutinib-treated CLL (dated by TCRdb to the early 2020s). Receptor amplification or capture employed the immunoSEQ multiplex PCR assay. TCRdb carries this immuneACCESS record with in-frame sequences only. Its versions omit some clonotypes, under half of them owing to an unresolved V gene in the studies checked, with the rest unexplained. A total of about 39,000 clones appear in this sample, about two thirds of them only once. The leading ten clones occupy about 7% of the sample. In light of the paper, this sample's time point label describes: progressive disease on ibrutinib. The starting material was PBMCs, obtained at disease progression, from a patient treated with ibrutinib. These receptors all come from a human donor with chronic lymphocytic leukemia.

V is TRBV6-1 and J is TRBJ2-3; 7 bases agree with TRBD1. J lost 2 bases, V lost 6 bases, and 5 bases had no gene match. CDR1 is MNHNS, CDR2 SASEGT, per germline. This CDR3 contains 14 residues. CDR3 sequence (DNA): TGTGCCAGCAGCCGGGACAGAACCACAGATACGCAGTATTTT. Translated: CASSRDRTTDTQYF.

This chain uses TRBV19 with TRBJ1-6; possible D gene TRBD1, 5 bases. This CDR3 spans 16 amino acids. V lost 4 bases and J lost 8, with 18 bases in between. Germline V CDR1 and CDR2: LNHDA, SQIVND (reference sequence). The CDR3 nucleotides read TGTGCCAGTAGTACCCTTTTACGGGGCTTGGATTCACCCCTCCACTTT. Encoded protein: CASSTLLRGLDSPLHF.

The V gene is TRBV29-1, the J gene TRBJ2-7, with D unclear. There are 11 residues in the CDR3. From germline, CDR1 is SQVTM and CDR2 ANQGSEA. Trimming took off 7 bases at V and 4 bases at J, with 11 bases between the two ends. The DNA of the CDR3 is TGCAGCGGGATGGTGGGATACGAGCAGTACTTC. This codes for CSGMVGYEQYF.

The chain is built from TRBV10-3 and TRBJ2-1, with TRBD1 identical over 9 bases. The CDR3 extends over 16 amino acids. Germline trimming cut 7 bases from V and 8 bases from J; bases unmatched to any gene: 15. The germline CDR1 and CDR2 sequences are ENHRY and SYGVKD. The CDR3 reads CAITADTGGVMHEQFF. For the CDR3, the DNA is TGTGCCATCACCGCCGACACAGGGGGCGTAATGCATGAGCAGTTCTTC.